This entry lists 3 T cell receptor beta chains sequenced from one sample in a study of shared clonotypes between healthy human individuals. Assay used: immunoSEQ multiplex PCR; TCRdb lists only in-frame clones, some missing. The sample has around 100,000 clones; about 72% are singletons. Input material: memory CD8+ T cells sorted from blood. Sample subset: CD45RO+ cells pooled with CCR7-negative TemRA cells. These receptors all stem from a woman aged 25 to 39 in good health.

V usage is TRBV5-4 and J usage is TRBJ1-5; tentatively, D is TRBD1 (5 bases). The ends were cut back, 0 bases at V and 3 bases at J, with 16 bases in the middle. CDR1 SGHNT and CDR2 YYREEE come from the germline V gene (reference sequence). The CDR3 totals 17 residues. Written as DNA, the CDR3 is TGTGCCAGCAGCTTGGGGGGGATGGGGGTTAACAATCAGCCCCAGCATTTT. Its translation: CASSLGGMGVNNQPQHF.

The sample holds a few counts of this clone. The chain uses TRBV28 and TRBJ2-5; 7 bases are shared with TRBD2. Trimming took 6 bases from V and 5 from J; bases not matched to a gene: 15. This CDR3 is built from 16 residues. Germline V gene lookup returns CDR1 MDHEN and CDR2 SYDVKM. The CDR3 coding sequence is TGTGCCAGCAGCAAACACACTAGCGCCCGGGGGGAGACCCAGTACTTC. Amino acids: CASSKHTSARGETQYF. The complete variable domain, with remaining parts taken from reference TRBV28 and TRBJ2-5, reads DVKVTQSSRYLVKRTGEKVFLECVQDMDHENMFWYRQDPGLGLRLIYFSYDVKMKEKGDIPEGYSVSREKKERFSLILESASTNQTSMYLCASSKHTSARGETQYFGPGTRLLVL.

This chain uses TRBV19 with TRBJ2-6; D ambiguous. This CDR3 has 16 residues. Germline CDR1 LNHDA, CDR2 SQIVND (reference sequence). Trimming removed 4 bases at V and 1 base at J, with 11 bases between. In nucleotides, the CDR3 is TGTGCCAGTAGTACCCCCCGCGCTTCTGGGGCCAACGTCCTGACTTTC. It is translated as CASSTPRASGANVLTF. Full variable domain (outside the CDR3, taken from reference TRBV19 and TRBJ2-6): DGGITQSPKYLFRKEGQNVTLSCEQNLNHDAMYWYRQDPGQGLRLIYYSQIVNDFQKGDIAEGYSVSREKKESFPLTVTSAQKNPTAFYLCASSTPRASGANVLTFGAGSRLTVL.